Described below is a single T cell receptor (beta chain) sequence and its context. This clonotype was observed a handful of times. The clone's antigen remains unknown. The record has no base qualities; no much larger clone is one base away. The data originate from a study of post-analysis software for immune sequencing data (dated by TCRdb to between 2015 and 2016). A note on the overall study: Recorded disease courses included relapsing-remitting, secondary progressive and progressive-relapsing multiple sclerosis, with some patients lacking subtype annotation. The multiple sclerosis patient repertoires were compared with about a dozen previously published healthy control repertoires from donors aged roughly 6 to 25 years. A subset of samples was prepared in parallel using single-end sample barcoding, then pooled and co-amplified after Illumina adapter ligation.

Libraries were prepared through PCR. The sequencing machine was an Illumina HiSeq 2500. To reduce PCR and sequencing biases, unique molecular identifiers were built into the TCR beta cDNA libraries. Around 500,000 cDNA molecules were obtained for every 1 to 10 million input T cells, so each molecule roughly corresponded to one T cell. The patient libraries were prepared and sequenced with the same protocol used for the earlier healthy control dataset. Samples belonging to the same batch were prepared together, multiplexed and sequenced on a shared HiSeq lane. The original pipeline was this. Raw barcoded reads were processed with MIGEC, and single-read molecular identifier groups were discarded before consensus assembly and CDR3 extraction. VDJtools was used for post-analysis of the clonotype tables, with diversity normalized by down-sampling every dataset to the smallest sample size. To correct batch-related cross-sample contamination, repertoire overlap clustering matched CDR3 amino acid sequences but not nucleotide sequences. TCRdb reran the public reads through fastp at Q25 and MiXCR, keeping productive beta chains. All rows with the same CDR3 protein become a single entry with the most common DNA and genes. In this record, the V and J calls reflect TCRdb's handling and not the investigators' own analysis. Here the sample has about 460,000 distinct CDR3 sequences; under 55% occur a single time. Jointly, the top ten make up about 12% of the sample.

Study-level results and caveats: The multiple sclerosis patient group was slightly younger than the control group. Normalized Chao1 diversity was significantly lower in multiple sclerosis patients than controls, suggesting substantial peripheral T-cell clonal expansion. Four or five TRBV segments, including TRBV5-6, TRBV5-1 and TRBV20-1, were significantly more frequent in patients than controls. Direct clustering with F measure revealed strong co-clustering of samples prepared in the same batch, which led to a batch-effect correction.

Trimming takes 0 bases off V and 6 bases off J; junction bases not matched to a gene: 2. Taken from cysteine to phenylalanine, the CDR3 has 15 residues. The retained sequence is limited to the CDR3, 45 bases, with the frame set at the first base. CDR1 and CDR2 are read off the germline V gene as SGDLS and YYNGEE. TCR beta repertoires were profiled from peripheral blood of approximately 13 young patients with multiple sclerosis to demonstrate the VDJtools post-analysis software. The multiple sclerosis patients were children and adolescents between roughly 6 and 16 years of age. Recombination joined TRBV9 with TRBJ2-1, with TRBD2 identical over 11 junction bases. Sequencing used blood. The receptor's source is a girl aged 10-17 years with multiple sclerosis. The DNA sequence is as follows: TGTGCCAGCAGCGTAGGTAGCGGGAGGGCCAATGAGCAGTTCTTC. It translates to CASSVGSGRANEQFF. The full variable domain, completed from the reference TRBV9 and TRBJ2-1 proteins outside the CDR3, reads DSGVTQTPKHLITATGQRVTLRCSPRSGDLSVYWYQQSLDQGLQFLIQYYNGEERAKGNILERFSAQQFPDLHSELNLSSLELGDSALYFCASSVGSGRANEQFFGPGTRLTVL.